One and the same sample provided the 7 T cell receptor beta chains below, sequenced in a study of blood T cells in healthy people across ages. Next came a second PCR, run for about 7 to 11 cycles, which used a sample-barcoded 5' primer along with a J-beta primer mix. One entry per CDR3 protein results from TCRdb running MiXCR on the 5' RACE reads. This repertoire shows roughly 1.5 million distinct CDR3 sequences, about 45% found once; its top ten account for about 4.1%. The sequencing sample was made of blood. The receptors were sampled from a woman aged 18-29 years in good health.

The chain couples TRBV14 to TRBJ2-3, with a tentative D call TRBD1 (5 bases). The CDR3 runs to 13 residues. CDR1 is SGHDN, CDR2 FVKESK, per germline. The V gene lost 4 bases and the J gene lost 6 bases, with 11 bases spanning the gap. CDR3: CASSLQTVDTQYF. CDR3 sequence (DNA): TGTGCCAGCAGCCTACAGACAGTGGATACGCAGTATTTT. Filled out from reference TRBV14 and TRBJ2-3, the complete variable domain reads EAGVTQFPSHSVIEKGQTVTLRCDPISGHDNLYWYRRVMGKEIKFLLHFVKESKQDESGMPNNRFLAERTGGTYSTLKVQPAELEDSGVYFCASSLQTVDTQYFGPGTRLTVL.

This chain joins TRBV6-5 and TRBJ2-5; 8 nucleotides align to TRBD1. The V and J ends lost 7 bases and 5 bases, in that order; junction bases with no gene match: 6. The CDR3 consists of 13 residues. In germline, CDR1 is MNHEY, CDR2 SVGAGI. The DNA of the CDR3 is TGTGCCAGCAACAGGGGGAGATCGGAGACCCAGTACTTC. Protein: CASNRGRSETQYF.

The J gene is TRBJ2-3, the V gene TRBV27; D perhaps matches TRBD1 (6 bases). This CDR3 contains 14 residues. Germline V gives CDR1 MNHEY, CDR2 SMNVEV (reference sequence). V gave up 5 bases and J gave up 3 bases, with 12 bases separating them. Here the CDR3 reads CASSPRDKTDTQYF. The CDR3 region has the DNA TGTGCCAGCAGTCCCCGGGACAAAACAGATACGCAGTATTTT.

The table lists this clonotype with a count of one. A much larger clone differs by one base, so this may be a read error. The CDR3 loop reads CASSVGGRNSPLHF. For the CDR3, the DNA is TGTGCCAGCAGTGTGGGGGGGAGGAATTCACCCCTCCACTTT. V is TRBV12-3 or TRBV12-4 and J is TRBJ1-6; the D gene is possibly TRBD1 (5 bases). CDR3 length: 14 amino acids. V was trimmed by 5 bases and J by 7 bases, leaving 12 bases between them.

The J gene is TRBJ2-5, the V gene TRBV14; D is undetermined. CDR1 and CDR2 from the germline V gene are SGHDN and FVKESK. V was trimmed by 3 bases and J by 11 bases, leaving 25 bases between them. The CDR3 covers 16 residues. The CDR3 sequence is CASSHERSRAYNEQYF. The CDR3 DNA is TGTGCCAGCAGCCACGAAAGGAGTAGGGCCTACAATGAGCAGTACTTC.

This clonotype was seen a few times. The V gene is TRBV7-2, the J gene TRBJ2-5; D is possibly TRBD2 (6 bases). V gave up 1 base and J gave up 13 bases, with 19 bases separating them. This CDR3 is built from 14 residues. Germline values: CDR1 SGHTA, CDR2 FQGNSA. The CDR3 is CASSLVALARDPYF. The CDR3 DNA is TGTGCCAGCAGCTTAGTAGCCCTAGCGAGGGATCCGTACTTC.

This chain joins TRBV4-1 and TRBJ1-5; D possibly corresponds to TRBD1 (5 bases). Trimming stripped 0 bases from V and 7 bases from J, with 13 bases between. Per germline, CDR1 MGHRA and CDR2 YSYEKL. This CDR3 has 15 amino acids. The CDR3 sequence is CASSQEPQGYQPQHF. The CDR3 DNA reads as TGCGCCAGCAGCCAAGAACCTCAGGGTTACCAGCCCCAGCATTTT.